Detailed here is one TCR beta chain. Its antigen remains unidentified. Genomic DNA acted as the template from which TCR beta VDJ combination and CDR3 sequence profiling were carried out. TCRdb analysed the reads with MiXCR anew, one entry per CDR3 protein. The sample lists some 120,000 distinct CDR3 sequences; about 40% were seen once. The sample originates from a study of CD8+CD57+ T cells in acquired aplastic anemia. Study-level points and caveats: Controls did not differ significantly from patients in CD8+ Simpson's diversity. Patients and controls had in common approximately 30 CD8+ CDR3 sequences.

Sequenced patients had shown CD8+CD57+ cell expansion by flow cytometry. Every patient had severe acquired aplastic anemia. The CDR3 has 14 amino acids. Germline CDR1 and CDR2: GTSNPN and SVGIG (reference sequence). Trimming removed 5 bases from V and 7 bases from J; junction bases left unmatched: 13. V gene TRBV30 combines with J gene TRBJ1-2; 7 nucleotides agree with TRBD1. The sample taken for sequencing was sorted CD4+, CD8+, or CD8+CD57+ T cells (not recorded which) from PBMCs. The TCR was taken from a human donor with aplastic anemia. The CDR3 DNA is TGTGCCTGGGGCCTGGACAGGTGGTCGGGTGGCTACACCTTC. Encoded protein: CAWGLDRWSGGYTF.